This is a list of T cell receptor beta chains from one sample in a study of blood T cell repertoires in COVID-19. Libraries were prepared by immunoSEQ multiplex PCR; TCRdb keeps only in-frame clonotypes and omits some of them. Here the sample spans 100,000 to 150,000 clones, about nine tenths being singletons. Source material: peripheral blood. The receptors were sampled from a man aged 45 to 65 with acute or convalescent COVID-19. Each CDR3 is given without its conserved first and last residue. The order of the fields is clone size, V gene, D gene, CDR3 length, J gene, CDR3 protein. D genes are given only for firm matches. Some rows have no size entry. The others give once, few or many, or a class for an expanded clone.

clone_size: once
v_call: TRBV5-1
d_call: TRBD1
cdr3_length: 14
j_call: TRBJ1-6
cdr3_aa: ASSLDGQGANSPLH

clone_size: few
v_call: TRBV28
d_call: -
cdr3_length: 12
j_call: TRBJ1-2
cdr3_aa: ASSPTGTWRGYT

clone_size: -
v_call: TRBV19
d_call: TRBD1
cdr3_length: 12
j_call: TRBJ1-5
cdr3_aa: ASYPGRGRGTQH

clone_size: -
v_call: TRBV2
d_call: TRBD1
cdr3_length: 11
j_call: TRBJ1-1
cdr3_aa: ASRGGISAEAF

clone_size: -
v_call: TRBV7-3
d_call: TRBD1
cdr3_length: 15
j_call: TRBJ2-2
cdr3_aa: ASSLSRDRVLSGELF

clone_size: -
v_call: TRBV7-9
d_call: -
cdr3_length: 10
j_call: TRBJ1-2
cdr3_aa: ASSSTNYGYT

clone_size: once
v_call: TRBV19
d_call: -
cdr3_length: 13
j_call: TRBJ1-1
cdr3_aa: ASSRGGHLNTEAF

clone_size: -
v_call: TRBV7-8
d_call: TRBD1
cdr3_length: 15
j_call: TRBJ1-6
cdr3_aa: ASRPRTGGDSNSPLH

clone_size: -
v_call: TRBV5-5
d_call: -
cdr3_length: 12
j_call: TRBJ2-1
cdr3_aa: ASSLVTGRYEQF

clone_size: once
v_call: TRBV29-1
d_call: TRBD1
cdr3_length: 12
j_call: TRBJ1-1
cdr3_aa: SVRQGFWDTEAF

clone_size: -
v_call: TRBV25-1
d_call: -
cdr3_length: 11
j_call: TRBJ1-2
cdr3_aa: ASSEEGTYGYT

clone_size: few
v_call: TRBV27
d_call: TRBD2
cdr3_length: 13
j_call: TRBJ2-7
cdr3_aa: ASSFSAGGLHEQY

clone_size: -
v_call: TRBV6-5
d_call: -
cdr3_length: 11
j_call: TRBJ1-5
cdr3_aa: ASSPQSNQPQH

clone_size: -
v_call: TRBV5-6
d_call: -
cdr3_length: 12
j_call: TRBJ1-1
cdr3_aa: ASSRVKVNTEAF

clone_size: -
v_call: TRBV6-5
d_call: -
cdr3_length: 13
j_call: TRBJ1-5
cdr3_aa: ASSTTGGAGQPQH

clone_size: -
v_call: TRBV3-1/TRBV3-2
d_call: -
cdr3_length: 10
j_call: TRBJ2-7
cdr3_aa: ASSQENNEQY

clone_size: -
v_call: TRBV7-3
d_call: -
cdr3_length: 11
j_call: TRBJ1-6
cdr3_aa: ASSLNPSSPLH

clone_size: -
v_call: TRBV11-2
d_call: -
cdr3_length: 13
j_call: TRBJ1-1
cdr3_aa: ASSLGGSLNTEAF

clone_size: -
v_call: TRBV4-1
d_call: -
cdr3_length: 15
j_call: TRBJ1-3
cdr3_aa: ASSQDQAGSSGNTIY

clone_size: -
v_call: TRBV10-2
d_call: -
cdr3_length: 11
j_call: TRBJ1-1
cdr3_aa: ASSPQGITEAF

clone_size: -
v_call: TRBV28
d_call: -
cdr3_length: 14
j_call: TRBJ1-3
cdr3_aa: ASSLPLSGAGNTIY

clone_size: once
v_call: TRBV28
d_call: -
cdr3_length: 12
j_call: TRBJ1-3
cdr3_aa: ASSIPNRANTIY

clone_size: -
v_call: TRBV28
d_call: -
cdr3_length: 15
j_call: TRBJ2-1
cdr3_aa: ASSLEGVGEDYNEQF

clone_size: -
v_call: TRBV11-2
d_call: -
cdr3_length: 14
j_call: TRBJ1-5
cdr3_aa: ASSLTTGSYNQPQH

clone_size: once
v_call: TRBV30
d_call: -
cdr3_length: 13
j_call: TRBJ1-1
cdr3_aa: AWSVVGVSGTEAF

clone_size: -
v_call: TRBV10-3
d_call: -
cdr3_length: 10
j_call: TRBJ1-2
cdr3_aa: AISEKGFGYT

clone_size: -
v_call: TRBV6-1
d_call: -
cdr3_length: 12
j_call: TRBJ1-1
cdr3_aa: ASSDRVSDTEAF

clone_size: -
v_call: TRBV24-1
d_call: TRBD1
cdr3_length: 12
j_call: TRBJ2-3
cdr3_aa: ATSDSDRVDTQY

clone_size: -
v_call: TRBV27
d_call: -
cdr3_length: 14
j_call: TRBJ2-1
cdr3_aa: ASSLWGTGVFDEQF

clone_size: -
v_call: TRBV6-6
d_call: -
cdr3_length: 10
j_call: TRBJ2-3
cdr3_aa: ASSFVTDTQY

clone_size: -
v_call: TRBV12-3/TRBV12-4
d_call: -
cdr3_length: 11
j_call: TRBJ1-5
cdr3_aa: ASSFAENQPQH

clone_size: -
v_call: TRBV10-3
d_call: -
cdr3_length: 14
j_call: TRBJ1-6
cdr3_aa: ATEFGRLGGNSPLH

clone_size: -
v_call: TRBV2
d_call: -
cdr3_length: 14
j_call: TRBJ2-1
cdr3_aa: ASTVWPFDRTNEQF

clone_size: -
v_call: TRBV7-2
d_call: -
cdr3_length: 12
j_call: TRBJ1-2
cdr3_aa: ASSARRQLYGYT

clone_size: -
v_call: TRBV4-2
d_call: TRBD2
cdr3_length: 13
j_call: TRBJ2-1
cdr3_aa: ASSQGTSDKGEQF

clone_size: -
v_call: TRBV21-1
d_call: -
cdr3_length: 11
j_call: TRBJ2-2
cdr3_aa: ANRGLNTGELF

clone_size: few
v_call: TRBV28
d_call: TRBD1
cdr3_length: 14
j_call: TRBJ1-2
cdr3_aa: ASSLEGLGQAYGYT

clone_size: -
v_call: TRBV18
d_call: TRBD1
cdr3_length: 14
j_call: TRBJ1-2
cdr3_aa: ASSPPVRGQLDGYT

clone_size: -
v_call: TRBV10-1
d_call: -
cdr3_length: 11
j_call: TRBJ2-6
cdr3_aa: ASSSSGANVLT

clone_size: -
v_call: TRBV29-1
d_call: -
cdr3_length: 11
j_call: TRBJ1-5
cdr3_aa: SVAKDFNQPQH

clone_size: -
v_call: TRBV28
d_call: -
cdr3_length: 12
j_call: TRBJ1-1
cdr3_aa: ASSSSGVRAEAF

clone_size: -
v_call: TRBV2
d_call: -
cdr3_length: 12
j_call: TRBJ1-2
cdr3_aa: ASSDTPGVYGYT

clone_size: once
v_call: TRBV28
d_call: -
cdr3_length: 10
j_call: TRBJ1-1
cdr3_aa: ASSLRGTEAF

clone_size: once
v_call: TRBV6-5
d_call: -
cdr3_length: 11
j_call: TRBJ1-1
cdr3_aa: ASSSGQYTEAF

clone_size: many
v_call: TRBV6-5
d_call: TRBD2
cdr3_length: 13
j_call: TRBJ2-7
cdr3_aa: ASTTGLAEPYEQY